The source of this TCR beta chain is a study of CD8+CD57+ T cells in acquired aplastic anemia (dated by TCRdb to 2017 to 2018). Describing the broader study: On average, sorted CD4+ and CD8+ cells yielded 3 to 4 ug of extracted DNA, with a range of about 0.19 to 30 ug. CD8+CD57+ expansion was defined as a frequency above the mean frequency observed in healthy subjects.

Genomic DNA served as template for TCR beta VDJ combination and CDR3 sequence profiling. An Illumina HiSeq 2000 was used for TCR repertoire sequencing. The paper's data handling went like this. Repertoire assessment relied on Simpson's diversity index, CDR3 size and DJ length profiles, and TRBV/TRBJ rearrangement plots. Whichever DNA sequence was most abundant in the deep sequencing data was defined as the immunodominant clone. CDR3 amino acid sequences were screened for sharing across subjects and compared with published repertoires and the VDJdb database. In-frame beta chains were kept once TCRdb had trimmed the public reads at Q25 with fastp and called clones with MiXCR. When rows share a CDR3 protein, they turn into one entry using the most common DNA and genes. These V and J calls derive from TCRdb rather than the authors' analysis. Within this sample are about 190,000 distinct CDR3 sequences, with nearly 50% of them counted one time only. The ten most abundant clones make up approximately 9.7% of the sample.

Reading the germline V gene (reference sequence) gives CDR1 MNHEY and CDR2 SMNVEV. From the cysteine through the phenylalanine, the CDR3 covers 14 amino acids. Only the CDR3 region is kept as DNA, spanning 42 bases read in frame from base 1. Concerning this clonotype itself: The specificity of this receptor is unknown. An end of the junction does not agree with germline; a read error may underlie this.

Patients chosen for sequencing had shown expansion of CD8+CD57+ cells by flow cytometry. Every patient had a diagnosis of severe acquired aplastic anemia based on International Study of Aplastic Anemia and Agranulocytosis and Camitta criteria. At the time blood was sampled, none of the patients had received any therapy. TCR repertoires of sorted CD4+ and CD8+ blood T cells from severe aplastic anemia patients and healthy subjects were deep-sequenced in the study. Patients were enrolled in the USA under clinicaltrials.gov protocols 00001620, 01623167, 00001397, 00071045, 00081523 and 00961064. Ficoll-Paque density gradient centrifugation was used to isolate peripheral blood mononuclear cells. Before DNA was extracted, CD4+ and CD8+ T cells were sorted using either FACS or magnetic beads. Findings and caveats that apply to the study as a whole: Twenty-nine CD8+ CDR3 sequences were found to be shared between patients and controls, but these sequences appeared to be highly expressed in patients and within the immunodominant clones of the patients. Patients and healthy controls showed no significant difference in CD8+ Simpson's diversity (P=0.060).

This receptor was taken from a human donor with aplastic anemia. Rearrangement joined TRBV27 to TRBJ2-2, and perhaps TRBD2 as D gene, on 5 matching bases. The sequenced sample was sorted CD4+, CD8+, or CD8+CD57+ T cells (not recorded which) from PBMCs. Read as DNA, the sequence is TGTGCCAGCAGTCCTCTGACCGAGCTCGGGAAGCTGTTTTTT. This sequence encodes CASSPLTELGKLFF.